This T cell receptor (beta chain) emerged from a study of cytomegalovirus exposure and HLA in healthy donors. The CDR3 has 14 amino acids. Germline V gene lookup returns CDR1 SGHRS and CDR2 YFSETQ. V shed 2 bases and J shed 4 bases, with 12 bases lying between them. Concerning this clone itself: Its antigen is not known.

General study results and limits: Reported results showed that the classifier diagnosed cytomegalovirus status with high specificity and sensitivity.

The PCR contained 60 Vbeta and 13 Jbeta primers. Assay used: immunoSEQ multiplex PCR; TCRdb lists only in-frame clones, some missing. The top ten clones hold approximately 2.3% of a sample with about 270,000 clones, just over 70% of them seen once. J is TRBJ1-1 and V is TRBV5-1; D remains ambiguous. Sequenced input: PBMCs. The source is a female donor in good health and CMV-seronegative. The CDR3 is CASSFTGDGTEAFF. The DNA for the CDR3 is TGCGCCAGCAGCTTTACGGGAGACGGCACTGAAGCTTTCTTT.